This T cell receptor (beta chain) emerged from a study of T cell responses to AZD1222 COVID-19 vaccine. With respect to this clone: The antigen remains unidentified.

The V end lost 1 base, the J end lost 0 bases, and 6 bases lay between the germline ends. CDR1 is SGHTA and CDR2 is FQGNSA in the germline V gene. The CDR3 has 14 residues. Assay: immunoSEQ multiplex PCR; the TCRdb copy retains only in-frame clones and omits some. The data hold around 20,000 clones, with 80% to 85% observed a single time. Whole-study results and caveats: Spike regions recognized by vaccine-associated CD4 TCRs spanned the protein, led by 160-218 and 743-854. Researchers took repertoire samples only after the peak T cell response had come.

This clonotype was obtained from an adult who received the AZD1222 COVID-19 vaccine. The sequences come from peripheral blood, collected 28 days after the second AZD1222 dose. The rearrangement uses TRBV7-2 and TRBJ1-2; no reliable D call. The CDR3 loop is CASSLEGANYGYTF. The CDR3 nucleotides are TGTGCCAGCAGCTTAGAGGGAGCTAACTATGGCTACACCTTC.